This TCR beta chain was identified during a study of cytomegalovirus exposure and HLA in healthy donors. The study's findings and limits: Data from an earlier analysis indicated that most TCR beta V segments were productive either about 90% or about 30% of the time. The authors later linked a missense DCLRE1C variant to TCR beta V- and J-gene trimming.

To note about this clone: Its antigen remains unidentified.

CDR3 length equals 14 residues. Germline CDR1 and CDR2: SGHTA and FQGTGA. Unmatched junction bases numbered 8, after V lost 4 bases and J lost 9 bases. Both 60 Vbeta primers and 13 Jbeta primers went into the PCR. Libraries were prepared by immunoSEQ multiplex PCR; TCRdb keeps only in-frame clonotypes and omits some of them. Here the sample spans some 130,000 clones, about four fifths being singletons. This sequence originates from a male donor in good health and CMV-seronegative. The J gene is TRBJ2-1, the V gene TRBV7-3; 8 bases fit TRBD2. Sequencing input: PBMCs. The CDR3 reads CASSSSAGGGEQFF. In DNA form, the CDR3 reads TGTGCCAGCAGCTCCTCCGCGGGGGGAGGTGAGCAGTTCTTC.